This T cell receptor (beta chain) was sequenced during a study of molecular identifiers for immune sequencing clone quantification. Overall study: In the replicates, RNA derived from around 20,000 or 99,000 naive CD8 cells was divided into five parts, and four were sequenced.

Trimming removed 3 bases from V and 4 bases from J, with 16 bases in between. Germline V lookup: CDR1 LNHDA, CDR2 SQIVND (reference sequence). This CDR3 is built from 15 residues. The study's findings and limits: Clones that exceeded 20 RNA copies held over 99% of effector molecules, yet under 1% in naive cells.

Sorting selected naive CD8 T cells with a CD8+CD4-CCR7+CD45RA+ phenotype. MiXCR, applied by TCRdb to the PCR reads, yields one record per CDR3 protein. The sample carries 300,000 to 400,000 distinct CDR3 sequences, roughly a quarter recorded once. This clonotype was seen ten or more times. Its antigen remains unidentified. The sample was naive CD8+ T cells from blood, with Jurkat cell RNA spiked in. Subset meaning: FACS-sorted CD8+CD4-CCR7+CD45RA+ naive T cells. The origin of this receptor is a human donor in good health. Some libraries in this study had Jurkat cell RNA spiked in. This chain connects TRBV19 to TRBJ2-7, with TRBD2 as a possible D gene (5 bases). In nucleotides, the CDR3 is TGTGCCAGTAGTATTGCCAGCGGCGAGATGTACGAGCAGTACTTC. Amino acid sequence: CASSIASGEMYEQYF.